This T cell receptor (beta chain) emerged from a study of blood T cell repertoires in COVID-19. Turning to the study itself: Sites across the United States, Italy and Spain contributed samples from acute and convalescent COVID-19.

V lost 5 bases to trimming and J lost 7 bases, with 23 bases between them. In germline, CDR1 is SGHTA, CDR2 FQGNSA. The CDR3 covers 16 residues. The data were produced by immunoSEQ multiplex PCR, yet TCRdb's version contains in-frame clones alone and is incomplete. Of approximately 150,000 clones listed, 85% to 90% are singletons. The chain carries TRBV7-2 and TRBJ1-1; possible D gene TRBD1, 6 bases. The source of this sequence is a man aged 18 to 29 with COVID-19, enrolled during active disease. What was sequenced was peripheral blood. CDR3 loop: CASSTRGAGGLGEAFF. The CDR3 coding sequence is TGTGCCAGCAGCACTAGGGGGGCGGGAGGTCTGGGTGAAGCTTTCTTT.